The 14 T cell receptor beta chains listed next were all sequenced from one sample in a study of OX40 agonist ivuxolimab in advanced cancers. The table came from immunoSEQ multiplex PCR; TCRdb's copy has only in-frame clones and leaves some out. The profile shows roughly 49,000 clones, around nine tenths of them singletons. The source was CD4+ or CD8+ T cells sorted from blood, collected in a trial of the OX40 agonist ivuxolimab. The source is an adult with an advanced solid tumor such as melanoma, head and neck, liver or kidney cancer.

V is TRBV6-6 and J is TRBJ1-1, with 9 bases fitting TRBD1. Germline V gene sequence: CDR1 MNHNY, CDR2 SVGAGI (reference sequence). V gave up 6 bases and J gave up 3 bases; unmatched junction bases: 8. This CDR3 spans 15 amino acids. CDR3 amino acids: CASSPGTGSHTEAFF. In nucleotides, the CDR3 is TGTGCCAGCAGCCCCGGGACAGGGAGCCACACTGAAGCTTTCTTT.

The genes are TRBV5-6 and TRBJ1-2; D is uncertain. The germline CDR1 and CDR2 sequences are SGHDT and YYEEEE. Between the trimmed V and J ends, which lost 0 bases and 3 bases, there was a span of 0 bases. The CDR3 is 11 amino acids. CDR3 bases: TGTGCCAGCAGCTTGGACTATGGCTACACCTTC. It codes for CASSLDYGYTF. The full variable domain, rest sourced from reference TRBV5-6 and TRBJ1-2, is DAGVTQSPTHLIKTRGQQVTLRCSPKSGHDTVSWYQQALGQGPQFIFQYYEEEERQRGNFPDRFSGHQFPNYSSELNVNALLLGDSALYLCASSLDYGYTFGSGTRLTVV.

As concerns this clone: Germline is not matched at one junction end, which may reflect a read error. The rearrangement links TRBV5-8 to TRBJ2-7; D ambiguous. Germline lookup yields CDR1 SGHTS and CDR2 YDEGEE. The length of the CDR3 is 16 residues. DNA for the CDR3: TGCGCCAGCAGCCAAGATGGCCCTCCTAGCTCCTACGAGCAGTACTTC. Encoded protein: CASSQDGPPSSYEQYF.

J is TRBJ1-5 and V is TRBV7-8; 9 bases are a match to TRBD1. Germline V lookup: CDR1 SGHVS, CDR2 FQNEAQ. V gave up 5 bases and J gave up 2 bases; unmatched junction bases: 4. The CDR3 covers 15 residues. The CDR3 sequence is CASSPRDRGNQPQHF. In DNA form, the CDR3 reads TGTGCCAGCAGCCCCCGGGACAGGGGCAATCAGCCCCAGCATTTT.

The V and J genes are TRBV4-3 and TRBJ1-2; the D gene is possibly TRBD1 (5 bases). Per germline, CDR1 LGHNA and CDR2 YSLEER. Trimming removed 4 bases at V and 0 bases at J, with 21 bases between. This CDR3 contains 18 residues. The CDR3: CASSPRVPAAPSNYGYTF. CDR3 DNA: TGCGCCAGCAGCCCCAGGGTGCCAGCCGCTCCCTCTAACTATGGCTACACCTTC.

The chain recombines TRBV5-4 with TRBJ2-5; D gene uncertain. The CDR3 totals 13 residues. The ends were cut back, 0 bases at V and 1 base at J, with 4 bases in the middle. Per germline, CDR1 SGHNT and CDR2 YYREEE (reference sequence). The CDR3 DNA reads TGTGCCAGCAGCTTGGAGACCCAAGAGACCCAGTACTTC. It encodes CASSLETQETQYF.

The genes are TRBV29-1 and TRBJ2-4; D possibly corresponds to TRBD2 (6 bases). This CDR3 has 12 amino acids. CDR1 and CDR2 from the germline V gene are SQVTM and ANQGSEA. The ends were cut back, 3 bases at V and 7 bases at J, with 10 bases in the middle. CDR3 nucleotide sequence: TGCAGCGTTGACGGGGGAGCCAACATTCAGTACTTC. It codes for CSVDGGANIQYF.

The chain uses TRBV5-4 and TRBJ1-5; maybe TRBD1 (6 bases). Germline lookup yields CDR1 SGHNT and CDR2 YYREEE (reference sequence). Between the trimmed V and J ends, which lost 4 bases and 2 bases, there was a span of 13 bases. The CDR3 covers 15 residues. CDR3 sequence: CASSQDSGGNQPQHF. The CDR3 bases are TGTGCCAGCAGCCAGGACAGCGGAGGCAATCAGCCCCAGCATTTT.

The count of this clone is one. The CDR3 protein is CASSYSDEQFF. CDR3 bases: TGTGCCAGCAGCTACTCGGACGAGCAGTTCTTC. The chain recombines TRBV7-2 with TRBJ2-1; D is uncertain. Looked up from germline, CDR1 is SGHTA and CDR2 is FQGNSA. This CDR3 contains 11 residues. The germline V and J ends were trimmed by 4 bases and 10 bases, with 8 bases remaining between them.

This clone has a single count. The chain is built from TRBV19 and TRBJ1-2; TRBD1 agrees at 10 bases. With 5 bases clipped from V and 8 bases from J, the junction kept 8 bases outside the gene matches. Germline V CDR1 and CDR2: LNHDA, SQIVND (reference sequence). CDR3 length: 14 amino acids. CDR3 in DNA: TGTGCCAGTAGTCCTTCCGGGACAGGGGTGGGCTACACCTTC. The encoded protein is CASSPSGTGVGYTF.

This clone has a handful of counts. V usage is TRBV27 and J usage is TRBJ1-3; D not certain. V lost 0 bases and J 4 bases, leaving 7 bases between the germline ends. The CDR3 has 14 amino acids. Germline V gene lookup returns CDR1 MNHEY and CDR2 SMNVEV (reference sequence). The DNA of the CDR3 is TGTGCCAGCAGTTTATCTTGGGCGGGAAACACCATATATTTT. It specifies CASSLSWAGNTIYF.

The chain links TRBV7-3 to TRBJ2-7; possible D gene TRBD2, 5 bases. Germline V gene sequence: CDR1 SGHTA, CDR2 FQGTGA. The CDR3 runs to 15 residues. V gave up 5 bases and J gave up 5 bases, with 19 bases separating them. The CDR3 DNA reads TGTGCCAGCAGCCCGAGTGGGCTAGCTGGCGACGAGCAGTACTTC. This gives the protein CASSPSGLAGDEQYF.

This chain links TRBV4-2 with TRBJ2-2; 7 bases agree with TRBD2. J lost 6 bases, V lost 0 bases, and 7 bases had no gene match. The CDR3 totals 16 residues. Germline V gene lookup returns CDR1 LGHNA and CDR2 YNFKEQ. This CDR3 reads CASSQDGGSLAGELFF. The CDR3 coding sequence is TGTGCCAGCAGCCAAGATGGCGGGAGTTTGGCCGGGGAGCTGTTTTTT.

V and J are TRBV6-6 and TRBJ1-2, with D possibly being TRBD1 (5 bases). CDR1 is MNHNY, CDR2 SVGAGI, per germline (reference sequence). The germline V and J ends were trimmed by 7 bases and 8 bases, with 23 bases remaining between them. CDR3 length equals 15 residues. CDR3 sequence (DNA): TGTGCCAGCATTGGATCGTCAGGGACGCAAGAGGGCTACACCTTC. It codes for CASIGSSGTQEGYTF.